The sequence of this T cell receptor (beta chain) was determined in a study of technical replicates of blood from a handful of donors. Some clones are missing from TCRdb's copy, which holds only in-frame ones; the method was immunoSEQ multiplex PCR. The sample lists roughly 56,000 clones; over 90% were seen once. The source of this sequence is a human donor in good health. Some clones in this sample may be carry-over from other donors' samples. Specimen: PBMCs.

CDR3 residues: CASSSNIYEQYF. CDR3 nucleotide sequence: TGTGCCAGCAGTTCCAACATCTACGAGCAGTACTTC. The chain has TRBV25-1 and TRBJ2-7; D remains unclear. V dropped 5 bases and J dropped 3 bases, with 8 bases sitting between them. There are 12 residues in the CDR3. Per germline, CDR1 MGHDK and CDR2 SYGVNS.